This T cell receptor beta chain was identified in a study of blood T cells in healthy people across ages. Notes on this clonotype: What it binds is unknown.

Study results and caveats: Diversity was higher, and naive CD4+ cells more numerous, in long-lived donors than in aged donors.

The CDR3 has 15 amino acids. The germline V gene has CDR1 SGDLS and CDR2 YYNGEE. With 4 bases removed from V and 3 bases from J, the gap between germline ends came to 13 bases. The use of a sample-barcoded 5' primer and a J-beta primer mix characterized a second PCR of about 7 to 12 cycles. A tag from a template-switch adaptor with 12 random nucleotides marked each cDNA molecule. Every sample gave at least 3 million paired-end reads containing CDR3. From the 5' RACE reads, TCRdb called clonotypes with MiXCR, one entry per CDR3 protein. This sample has around 1,800,000 distinct CDR3 sequences, with 30% to 40% found just once. Every sample yielded at least 6.5 million isolated PBMCs.

The sequenced sample was blood. The J gene is TRBJ2-2, the V gene TRBV9; D may be TRBD1 (5 bases). This clonotype was sampled from a human donor in good health. In DNA form, the CDR3 reads TGTGCCAGCAGCCCCCACCCACAGGACACCGGGGAGCTGTTTTTT. The encoded protein is CASSPHPQDTGELFF. Based on the CDR3 plus reference TRBV9 and TRBJ2-2, the full variable domain is DSGVTQTPKHLITATGQRVTLRCSPRSGDLSVYWYQQSLDQGLQFLIQYYNGEERAKGNILERFSAQQFPDLHSELNLSSLELGDSALYFCASSPHPQDTGELFFGEGSRLTVL.